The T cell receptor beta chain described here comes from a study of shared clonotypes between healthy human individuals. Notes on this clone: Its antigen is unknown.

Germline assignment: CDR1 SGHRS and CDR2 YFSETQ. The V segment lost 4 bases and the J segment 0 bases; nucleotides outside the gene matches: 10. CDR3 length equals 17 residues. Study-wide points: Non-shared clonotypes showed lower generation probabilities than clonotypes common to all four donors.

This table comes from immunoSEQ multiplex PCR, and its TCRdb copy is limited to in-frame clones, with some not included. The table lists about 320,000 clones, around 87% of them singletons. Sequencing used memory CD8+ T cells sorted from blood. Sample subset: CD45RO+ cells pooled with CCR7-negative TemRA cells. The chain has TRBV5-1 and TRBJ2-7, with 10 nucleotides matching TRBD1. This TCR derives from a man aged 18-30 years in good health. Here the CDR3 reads CASSPLTGGTNSYEQYF. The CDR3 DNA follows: TGCGCCAGCAGCCCCCTGACAGGGGGCACTAACTCCTACGAGCAGTACTTC. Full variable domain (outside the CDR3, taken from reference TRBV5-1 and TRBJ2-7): KAGVTQTPRYLIKTRGQQVTLSCSPISGHRSVSWYQQTPGQGLQFLFEYFSETQRNKGNFPGRFSGRQFSNSRSEMNVSTLELGDSALYLCASSPLTGGTNSYEQYFGPGTRLTVT.